This T cell receptor (beta chain) was captured by sequencing in a study of T cell changes during pregnancy in multiple sclerosis. In germline, CDR1 is MNHEY, CDR2 SMNVEV (reference sequence). Between the trimmed V and J ends, which lost 2 bases and 6 bases, there was a span of 19 bases. This CDR3 comprises 17 residues. Produced via immunoSEQ multiplex PCR; TCRdb's table is partial and in-frame only. The profile shows some 70,000 clones, 90% to 95% of them singletons. The TCR sequence derives from a female donor in good health, enrolled as a control in a pregnancy study. The chain has TRBV27 and TRBJ2-2; D might be TRBD2 (6 bases). The material sequenced was peripheral blood, taken in the second trimester of pregnancy. CDR3: CASSLTRGGRVAGELFF. CDR3 DNA: TGTGCCAGCAGTTTAACGCGCGGAGGGCGGGTTGCCGGGGAGCTGTTTTTT.